This T cell receptor beta chain was sequenced for a study of response to subunit inactivated influenza vaccine. Findings of the study overall: Researchers suggested that each seasonal influenza vaccination recruits few new T cells.

V gave up 3 bases and J gave up 5 bases, with 13 bases separating them. This CDR3 spans 14 amino acids. The germline CDR1 and CDR2 sequences are ENHRY and SYGVKD. In the case of this clonotype: The antigen remains unidentified.

TCRdb recomputed calls from the RT-PCR reads with MiXCR, one row per CDR3 protein. The table lists 590,000 or so distinct CDR3 sequences, 11% to 15% of them singletons. The chain uses TRBV10-3 and TRBJ1-1, with a weak D call TRBD1 (6 bases). The sequences come from PBMCs from blood, collected 14 to 15 days before vaccination. The sequence was obtained from a middle-aged man who received an inactivated influenza vaccine. CDR3 residues: CAISDAGAQTEAFF. For the CDR3, the DNA is TGTGCCATCAGTGATGCGGGGGCGCAGACTGAAGCTTTCTTT.